The 17 T cell receptor beta chains below all came from one sample that was sequenced in a study of blood T cell repertoires in COVID-19. The repertoire was sequenced with immunoSEQ multiplex PCR; TCRdb's copy has only in-frame clones and lacks some. Counted here are roughly 140,000 clones, roughly 79% occurring once; the ten biggest clones make up 1.9%. Specimen: peripheral blood. The receptors derive from a woman between 55 and 75 years old with acute or convalescent COVID-19.

CDR3 bases: TGTGCCAGCACCTTGAGGACCCCGAGCGGGGAACAAGAGACCCAGTACTTC. It encodes CASTLRTPSGEQETQYF. The rearrangement joins TRBV3-1 (or the pseudogene TRBV3-2) to TRBJ2-5; 7 bases are shared with TRBD2. With 7 bases clipped from V and 2 bases from J, the junction kept 16 bases outside the gene matches. This CDR3 spans 17 amino acids. Germline V CDR1 and CDR2: LGHDT, YNNKEL (reference sequence).

V and J are TRBV28 and TRBJ1-2, with 10 bases that match TRBD1. With 6 bases clipped from V and 8 bases from J, the junction kept 9 bases outside the gene matches. CDR1 and CDR2 (germline): MDHEN, SYDVKM. The CDR3 has 14 residues. The CDR3 region is CASSQIRDRGGYTF. The CDR3 bases are TGTGCCAGCAGCCAAATCCGGGACAGGGGAGGCTACACCTTC.

The chain has TRBV11-2 and TRBJ2-1; 8 nucleotides align to TRBD2. The CDR3 sequence is 14 residues long. Germline values: CDR1 SGHAT, CDR2 FQNNGV. Trimming cost V 1 base and J 7 bases; bases outside gene matches: 3. The CDR3: CASSLAGLGNEQFF. CDR3 DNA sequence: TGTGCCAGCAGCTTAGCGGGACTAGGGAATGAGCAGTTCTTC.

J is TRBJ2-1 and V is TRBV27; a weak D match, TRBD1 (6 bases). V was cut by 5 bases and J by 6 bases, with 11 bases left in between. This CDR3 region has 13 residues. Germline V CDR1 and CDR2: MNHEY, SMNVEV (reference sequence). In nucleotides, the CDR3 is TGTGCCAGCAGTAGGACAGTGTTCAATGAGCAGTTCTTC. Protein sequence: CASSRTVFNEQFF.

Concerning this clone itself: The same CDR3 can be traced to other DNA sequences in this sample. J is TRBJ2-7 and V is TRBV5-1, with D possibly TRBD1 on 5 matching bases. Germline values: CDR1 SGHRS, CDR2 YFSETQ. V shed 0 bases and J shed 3 bases, with 7 bases lying between them. CDR3 length: 13 amino acids. CDR3 bases: TGCGCCAGCAGCTTGGGACAGCTCTACGAGCAGTACTTC. Translated, it gives CASSLGQLYEQYF.

This clone was found once. The chain couples TRBV5-6 to TRBJ2-6; TRBD1 is a possible D gene (5 bases). CDR1 is SGHDT and CDR2 is YYEEEE in the germline V gene. The CDR3 loop spans 17 amino acids. Trimming pared 2 bases from V and 0 bases from J, leaving 12 bases between. CDR3 DNA sequence: TGTGCCAGCAGCTTTAAAGGGGTCGGCTCTGGGGCCAACGTCCTGACTTTC. This sequence encodes CASSFKGVGSGANVLTF.

The chain has TRBV10-2 and TRBJ2-7; 10 bases agree with TRBD1. The V and J ends lost 5 bases and 3 bases, in that order; junction bases with no gene match: 4. The germline CDR1 and CDR2 sequences are WSHSY and SAAADI. The CDR3 has 14 residues. The CDR3 bases are TGCGCCAGCAGTTCGGGGACAGGGGTCTACGAGCAGTACTTC. Translating it yields CASSSGTGVYEQYF.

This clone was seen just once. The rearrangement uses TRBV7-3 and TRBJ1-2; 7 bases are shared with TRBD1. The germline V gene has CDR1 SGHTA and CDR2 FQGTGA. This CDR3 comprises 13 residues. V lost 0 bases and J lost 7; bases outside the gene matches: 2. The CDR3 spells CASSLTGGSGYTF. The DNA of the CDR3 is TGTGCCAGCAGCTTAACAGGGGGCTCTGGCTACACCTTC.

The chain employs TRBV9 and TRBJ1-3; no firm D call. The germline V gene encodes CDR1 SGDLS and CDR2 YYNGEE. The CDR3 totals 18 residues. The ends were cut back, 0 bases at V and 1 base at J, with 17 bases in the middle. CDR3 amino acids: CASSVDQITSFSGNTIYF. Here the CDR3 DNA reads TGTGCCAGCAGCGTAGATCAGATTACGTCTTTTTCTGGAAACACCATATATTTT.

This clone was observed a single time. The chain has TRBV6-6 and TRBJ1-6, with 10 bases lining up with TRBD1. The CDR3 runs 17 residues. The germline V gene has CDR1 MNHNY and CDR2 SVGAGI (reference sequence). The V gene end was trimmed by 5 bases and the J gene end by 10 bases; junction bases not matched to a gene: 14. The CDR3 DNA sequence: TGTGCCAGCAGTCCGGGACAGGGGTCTTCGACGCACTCACCCCTCCACTTT. Translating it yields CASSPGQGSSTHSPLHF.

The chain recombines TRBV5-1 with TRBJ2-5, with D possibly matching TRBD1 (6 bases). The CDR3 consists of 16 residues. Germline lookup yields CDR1 SGHRS and CDR2 YFSETQ. V was clipped by 0 bases and J by 5 bases, with 17 bases between them. In DNA form, the CDR3 reads TGCGCCAGCAGCTTGGCTGTACAGGGCAAAGGGGAGACCCAGTACTTC. This translates into CASSLAVQGKGETQYF.

V gene TRBV6-5 combines with J gene TRBJ1-1; 7 bases are a match to TRBD1. Trimming at V came to 5 bases and at J to 5 bases, leaving 2 bases not matched to a gene. The CDR3 sequence is 12 residues long. Germline CDR1 is MNHEY and CDR2 is SVGAGI. The CDR3 nucleotides read TGTGCCAGCAGTCTCAGGGGGACTGAAGCTTTCTTT. Its translation is CASSLRGTEAFF.

V is TRBV28 and J is TRBJ2-7; no clear D gene. The V end lost 2 bases, the J end lost 2 bases, and 10 bases lay between the germline ends. Germline lookup yields CDR1 MDHEN and CDR2 SYDVKM. The CDR3 is 14 amino acids. Written as DNA, the CDR3 is TGTGCCAGCAGTTTACAGGTAGTTCCCTACGAGCAGTACTTC. The encoded protein is CASSLQVVPYEQYF.

The gene calls are TRBV5-1 and TRBJ2-5; a weak D match, TRBD1 (5 bases). Looked up from germline, CDR1 is SGHRS and CDR2 is YFSETQ. Trimming took off 6 bases at V and 5 bases at J, with 11 bases between the two ends. The CDR3 consists of 12 residues. CDR3 protein: CASNGRGETQYF. The CDR3 nucleotides are TGCGCCAGCAATGGTAGGGGCGAGACCCAGTACTTC.

The chain couples TRBV12-5 to TRBJ2-1, with TRBD2 as a possible D gene (6 bases). This CDR3 is 13 amino acids long. Looked up from germline, CDR1 is LGHNT and CDR2 is FRNRAP. V lost 7 bases and J 7 bases, leaving 14 bases between the germline ends. The CDR3 sequence is CASDILAANEQFF. The CDR3 DNA reads TGTGCTAGTGATATACTAGCAGCGAATGAGCAGTTCTTC.

The chain carries TRBV28 and TRBJ2-2; 7 nucleotides match TRBD1. V shed 5 bases and J 4 bases; nucleotides not matched to a gene: 7. CDR3 length equals 15 residues. Germline CDR1 reads MDHEN; CDR2 reads SYDVKM. In DNA form, the CDR3 reads TGTGCCAGCAGTCCAGGGGGTCCGGGCACCGGGGAGCTGTTTTTT. Amino acids: CASSPGGPGTGELFF.

The J gene is TRBJ2-7, the V gene TRBV15; the match to TRBD2 covers 9 bases. Germline lookup yields CDR1 LNHNV and CDR2 YYDKDF (reference sequence). The V and J ends lost 2 bases and 2 bases, in that order; junction bases with no gene match: 4. The CDR3 extends over 15 amino acids. CDR3 in amino acids: CATSRRTSDPYEQYF. The DNA for the CDR3 is TGTGCCACCAGCAGAAGGACTAGCGATCCCTACGAGCAGTACTTC.